This is a list of T cell receptor beta chains from one sample in a study of PD-1 blockade in classical Hodgkin lymphoma. Libraries were prepared by immunoSEQ multiplex PCR; TCRdb keeps only in-frame clonotypes and omits some of them. The profile shows tens of thousands of clones, approximately 78% of them singletons. The source was peripheral blood mononuclear cells (PBMCs), collected before the fourth cycle of nivolumab. All receptors come from a human donor with classical Hodgkin lymphoma. The CDR3 runs from the conserved cysteine through the conserved F or W. The order of the fields is D gene, V gene, clone size, J gene, CDR3 DNA, CDR3 protein. A D gene is named only where the DNA matches it firmly. Clone size appears in some rows only: once, few, many, or a class for an expanded clone.

.	TRBV7-9	.	TRBJ1-6	TGTGCCAGCACTAGCTCCTATAATTCACCCCTCCACTTT	CASTSSYNSPLHF
.	TRBV29-1	.	TRBJ1-1	TGCAGCGTTAGGCATAGAAACACTGAAGCTTTCTTT	CSVRHRNTEAFF
.	TRBV5-1	.	TRBJ2-1	TGCGCCAGCAGCTCGGGGAGATCCGGGGGTCCCTACAATGAGCAGTTCTTC	CASSSGRSGGPYNEQFF
TRBD1	TRBV5-6	once	TRBJ1-1	TGTGCCAGCAGCTTGCTACAGGGGGCCATGAACACTGAAGCTTTCTTT	CASSLLQGAMNTEAFF
.	TRBV18	.	TRBJ2-5	TGTGCCAGCTCACCACCGGGTTATGTGAGCAACCAAGAGACCCAGTACTTC	CASSPPGYVSNQETQYF
TRBD2	TRBV12-5	.	TRBJ2-5	TGTGCTAGTCCGGGACTAGCACTCATCCCGGTTTCGGAGACCCAGTACTTC	CASPGLALIPVSETQYF
.	TRBV6-1	.	TRBJ1-3	TGTGCCAGCAGTATAACTACAGGAAACACCATATATTTT	CASSITTGNTIYF
.	TRBV18	.	TRBJ1-6	TGTGCCAGCTCACCGGCAGGGGTTAATTCACCCCTCCACTTT	CASSPAGVNSPLHF
.	TRBV11-2	.	TRBJ2-7	TGTGCCAGCAGCTTAGACTTCTACGAGCAGTACTTC	CASSLDFYEQYF
.	TRBV7-2	.	TRBJ2-5	TGTGCCAGCAGCCCTCGACTCGGAAGCCAAGAGACCCAGTACTTC	CASSPRLGSQETQYF
TRBD1	TRBV6-5	.	TRBJ1-2	TGTGCCACCACAGGGGGACTAGCCTATGGCTACACCTTC	CATTGGLAYGYTF
.	TRBV7-9	.	TRBJ2-2	TGTGCCAGCAGTCACTCAACGGGAGAAGCCGGGGAGCTGTTTTTT	CASSHSTGEAGELFF
TRBD2	TRBV2	.	TRBJ2-7	TGTGCCAGCAGTGAAGGCGGGGGAGGGAGCTCCTACGAGCAGTACTTC	CASSEGGGGSSYEQYF
TRBD1	TRBV28	.	TRBJ2-5	TGTGCCAGCAGCAACAGGGGTTTAAGGGAGACCCAGTACTTC	CASSNRGLRETQYF
TRBD1	TRBV27	.	TRBJ2-3	TGTGCCAGCAGTTTATTGGGACAGGGGGGCGGTACGCAGTATTTT	CASSLLGQGGGTQYF
.	TRBV4-1	.	TRBJ1-3	TGCGCCAGCAGCCAAGACGCGGCAGGGCCTGGAAACACCATATATTTT	CASSQDAAGPGNTIYF
.	TRBV10-3	.	TRBJ2-5	TGTGCCATCAGTGAGTCGACTGCAAAAGAGACCCAGTACTTC	CAISESTAKETQYF
.	TRBV20-1	few	TRBJ1-5	TGCAGTGTTGGGGATCAGCCCCAGCATTTT	CSVGDQPQHF
TRBD1	TRBV9	.	TRBJ2-5	TGTGCCAGCAGCGAAAGGGACAGGGGGCAAGAGACCCAGTACTTC	CASSERDRGQETQYF
TRBD2	TRBV5-4	.	TRBJ2-3	TGTGCCAGCAGCTTAACTAGCGGAACCTCAGATACGCAGTATTTT	CASSLTSGTSDTQYF
.	TRBV7-3	few	TRBJ2-3	TGTGCCAGCAGCTTAGATGGGGTCCCAGATACGCAGTATTTT	CASSLDGVPDTQYF
.	TRBV5-1	.	TRBJ1-4	TGCGCCAGCAGCTCCTCAAATGAAAAACTGTTTTTT	CASSSSNEKLFF
.	TRBV6-5	.	TRBJ2-7	TGTGCCAGCAGTTCAGGGCCACCCTACGAGCAGTACTTC	CASSSGPPYEQYF
.	TRBV5-4	many	TRBJ2-7	TGTGCCAGCAGCTTGTATTCGGGGGGCAGCTACGAGCAGTACTTC	CASSLYSGGSYEQYF
.	TRBV19	.	TRBJ1-5	TGTGCCAGTAGTATTGACCTCGGGGAGCAGCCCCAGCATTTT	CASSIDLGEQPQHF
.	TRBV7-8	.	TRBJ2-7	TGTGCCAGCAGCTTGGTGGGACGGCACTACGAGCAGTACTTC	CASSLVGRHYEQYF
TRBD1	TRBV28	.	TRBJ1-1	TGTGCCAGCAGTTTAGGATTTCGACAGGGGGGGAACACTGAAGCTTTCTTT	CASSLGFRQGGNTEAFF
.	TRBV7-9	.	TRBJ2-2	TGTGCCAGCAGCCCACAGGGGAACACCGGGGAGCTGTTTTTT	CASSPQGNTGELFF